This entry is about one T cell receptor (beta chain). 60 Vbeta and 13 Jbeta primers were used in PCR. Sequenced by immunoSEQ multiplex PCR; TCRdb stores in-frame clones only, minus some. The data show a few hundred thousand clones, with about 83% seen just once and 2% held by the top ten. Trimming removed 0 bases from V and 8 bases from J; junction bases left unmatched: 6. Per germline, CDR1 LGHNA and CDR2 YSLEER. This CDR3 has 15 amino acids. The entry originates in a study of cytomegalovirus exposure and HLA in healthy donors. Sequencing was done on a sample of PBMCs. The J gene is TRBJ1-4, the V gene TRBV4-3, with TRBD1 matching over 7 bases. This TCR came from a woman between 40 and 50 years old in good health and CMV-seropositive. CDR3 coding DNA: TGCGCCAGCAGCCAAGACTTGGGACAGAGGGAAAAACTGTTTTTT. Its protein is CASSQDLGQREKLFF.